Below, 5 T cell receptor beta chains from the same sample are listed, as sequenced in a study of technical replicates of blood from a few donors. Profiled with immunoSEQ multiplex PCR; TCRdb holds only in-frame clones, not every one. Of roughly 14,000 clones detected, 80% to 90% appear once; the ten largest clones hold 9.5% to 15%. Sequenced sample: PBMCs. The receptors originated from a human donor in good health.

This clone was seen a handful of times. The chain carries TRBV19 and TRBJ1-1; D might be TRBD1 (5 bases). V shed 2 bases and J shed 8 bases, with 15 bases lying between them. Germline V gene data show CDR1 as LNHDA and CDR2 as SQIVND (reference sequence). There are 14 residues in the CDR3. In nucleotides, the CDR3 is TGTGCCAGTAGTATAAGGGGTATAGGGGCGGAAGCTTTCTTT. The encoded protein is CASSIRGIGAEAFF.

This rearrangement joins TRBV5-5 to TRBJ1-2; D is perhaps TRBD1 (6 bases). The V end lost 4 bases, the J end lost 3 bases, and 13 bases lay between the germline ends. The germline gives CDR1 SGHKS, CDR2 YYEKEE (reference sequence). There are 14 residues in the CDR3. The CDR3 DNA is TGTGCCAGCAGCGTACAGGGAGTCGACTATGGCTACACCTTC. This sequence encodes CASSVQGVDYGYTF.

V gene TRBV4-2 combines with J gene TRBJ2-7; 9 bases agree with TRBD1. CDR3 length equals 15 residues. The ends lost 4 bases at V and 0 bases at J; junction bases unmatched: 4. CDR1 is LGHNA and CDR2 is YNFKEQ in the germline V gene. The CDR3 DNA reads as TGTGCCAGCAGCCGAGGGACAGGGCTCTCCTACGAGCAGTACTTC. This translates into CASSRGTGLSYEQYF.

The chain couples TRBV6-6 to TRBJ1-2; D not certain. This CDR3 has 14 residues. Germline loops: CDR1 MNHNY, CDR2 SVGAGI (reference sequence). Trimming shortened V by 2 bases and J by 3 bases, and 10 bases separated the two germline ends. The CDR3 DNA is TGTGCCAGCAGTTACGAACATCGCTACTATGGCTACACCTTC. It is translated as CASSYEHRYYGYTF.

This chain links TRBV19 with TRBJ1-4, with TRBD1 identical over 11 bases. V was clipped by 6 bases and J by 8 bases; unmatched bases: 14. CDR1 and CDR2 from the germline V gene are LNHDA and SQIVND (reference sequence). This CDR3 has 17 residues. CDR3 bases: TGTGCCAGTAGGCAACCGGGACAGGGGGATTCGCGCGAAAAACTGTTTTTT. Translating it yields CASRQPGQGDSREKLFF.